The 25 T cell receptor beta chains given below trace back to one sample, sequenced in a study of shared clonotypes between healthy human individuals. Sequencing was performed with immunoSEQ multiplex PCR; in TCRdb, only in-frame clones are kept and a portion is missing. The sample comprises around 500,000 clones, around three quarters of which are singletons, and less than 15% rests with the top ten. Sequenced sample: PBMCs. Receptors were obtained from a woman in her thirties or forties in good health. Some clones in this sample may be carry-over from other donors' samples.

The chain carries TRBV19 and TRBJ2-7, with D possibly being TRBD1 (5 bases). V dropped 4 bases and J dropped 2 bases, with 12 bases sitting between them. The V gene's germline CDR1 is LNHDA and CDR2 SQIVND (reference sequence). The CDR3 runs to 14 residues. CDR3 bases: TGTGCCAGTAGTAACCGGGCAGGGCCCTACGAGCAGTACTTC. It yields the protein CASSNRAGPYEQYF.

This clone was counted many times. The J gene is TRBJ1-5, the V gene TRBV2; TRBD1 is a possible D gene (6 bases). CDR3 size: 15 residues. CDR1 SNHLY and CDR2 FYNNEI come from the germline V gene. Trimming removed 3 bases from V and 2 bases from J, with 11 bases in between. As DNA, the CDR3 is TGTGCCAGCAGTGAGGGGGGGCAGGGCAATCAGCCCCAGCATTTT. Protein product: CASSEGGQGNQPQHF.

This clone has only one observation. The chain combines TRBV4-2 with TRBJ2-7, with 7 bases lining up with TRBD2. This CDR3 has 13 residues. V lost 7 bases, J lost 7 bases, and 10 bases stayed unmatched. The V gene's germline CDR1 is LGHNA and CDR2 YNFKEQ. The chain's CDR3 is CASTDGLAAEQYF. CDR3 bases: TGTGCCAGCACCGATGGGCTAGCGGCGGAGCAGTACTTC.

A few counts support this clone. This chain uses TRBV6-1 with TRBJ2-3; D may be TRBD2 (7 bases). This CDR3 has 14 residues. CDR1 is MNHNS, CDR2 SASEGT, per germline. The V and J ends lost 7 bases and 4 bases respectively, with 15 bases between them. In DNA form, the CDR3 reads TGTGCCAGCACCCTCGGGGGGCTCTCAGATACGCAGTATTTT. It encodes CASTLGGLSDTQYF.

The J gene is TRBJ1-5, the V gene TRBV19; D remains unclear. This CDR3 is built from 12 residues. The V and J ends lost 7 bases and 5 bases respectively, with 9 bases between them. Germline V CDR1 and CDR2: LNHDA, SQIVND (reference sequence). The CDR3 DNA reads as TGTGCCAGTATTTCGTGGCATCAGCCCCAGCATTTT. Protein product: CASISWHQPQHF.

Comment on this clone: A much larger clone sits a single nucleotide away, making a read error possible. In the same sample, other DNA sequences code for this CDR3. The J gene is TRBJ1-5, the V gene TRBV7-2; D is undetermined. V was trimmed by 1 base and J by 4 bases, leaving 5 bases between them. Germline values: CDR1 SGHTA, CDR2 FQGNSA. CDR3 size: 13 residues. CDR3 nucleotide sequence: TGTGCCAGCAGCTTAGGGAGAAATCAGCCCCAGCATTTT. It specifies CASSLGRNQPQHF.

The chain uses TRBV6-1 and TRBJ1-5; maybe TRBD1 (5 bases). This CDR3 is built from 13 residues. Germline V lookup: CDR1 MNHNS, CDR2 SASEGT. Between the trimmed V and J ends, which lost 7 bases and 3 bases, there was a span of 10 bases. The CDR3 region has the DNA TGTGCCAGCAAAGGACACCTCAATCAGCCCCAGCATTTT. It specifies CASKGHLNQPQHF.

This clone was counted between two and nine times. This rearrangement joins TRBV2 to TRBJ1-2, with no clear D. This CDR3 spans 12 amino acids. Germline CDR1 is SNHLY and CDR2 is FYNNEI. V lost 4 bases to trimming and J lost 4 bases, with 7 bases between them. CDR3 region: CASSGEGYGYTF. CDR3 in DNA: TGTGCCAGCAGTGGTGAGGGCTATGGCTACACCTTC.

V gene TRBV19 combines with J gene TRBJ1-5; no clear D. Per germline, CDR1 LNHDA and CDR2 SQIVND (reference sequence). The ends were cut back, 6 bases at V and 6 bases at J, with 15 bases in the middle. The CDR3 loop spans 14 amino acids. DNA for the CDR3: TGTGCCAGTAGACATTTCGGGGAAGGTCAGCCCCAGCATTTT. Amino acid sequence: CASRHFGEGQPQHF.

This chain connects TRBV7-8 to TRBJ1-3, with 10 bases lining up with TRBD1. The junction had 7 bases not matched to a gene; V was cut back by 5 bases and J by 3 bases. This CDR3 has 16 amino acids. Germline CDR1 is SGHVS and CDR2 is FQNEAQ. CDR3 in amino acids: CASSLRDRGYGNTIYF. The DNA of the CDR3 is TGTGCCAGCAGCCTCCGGGACAGGGGATATGGAAACACCATATATTTT.

This chain's CDR3 is CATSRYPLTARGGNQPQHF. CDR3 DNA sequence: TGTGCCACCAGCCGTTATCCGTTGACCGCCCGTGGGGGCAATCAGCCCCAGCATTTT. This chain uses TRBV15 with TRBJ1-5; D is ambiguous. The CDR3 loop spans 19 amino acids. Trimming took off 5 bases at V and 2 bases at J, with 25 bases between the two ends. Germline V gene lookup returns CDR1 LNHNV and CDR2 YYDKDF (reference sequence). Using reference TRBV15 and TRBJ1-5 for the parts outside the CDR3, the full variable domain is DAMVIQNPRYQVTQFGKPVTLSCSQTLNHNVMYWYQQKSSQAPKLLFHYYDKDFNNEADTPDNFQSRRPNTSFCFLDIRSPGLGDTAMYLCATSRYPLTARGGNQPQHFGDGTRLSIL.

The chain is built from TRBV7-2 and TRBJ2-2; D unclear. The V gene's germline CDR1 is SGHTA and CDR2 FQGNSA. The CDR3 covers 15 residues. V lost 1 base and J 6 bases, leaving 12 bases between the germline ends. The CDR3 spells CASSLVGSPAGELFF. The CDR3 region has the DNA TGTGCCAGCAGCTTAGTAGGAAGTCCGGCCGGGGAGCTGTTTTTT.

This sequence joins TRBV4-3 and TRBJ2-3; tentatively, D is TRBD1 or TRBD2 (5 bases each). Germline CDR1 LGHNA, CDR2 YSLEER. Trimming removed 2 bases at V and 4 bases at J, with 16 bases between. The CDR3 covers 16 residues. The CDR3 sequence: CASSQMPGPQSDTQYF. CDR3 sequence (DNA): TGCGCCAGCAGCCAAATGCCGGGACCACAGTCAGATACGCAGTATTTT.

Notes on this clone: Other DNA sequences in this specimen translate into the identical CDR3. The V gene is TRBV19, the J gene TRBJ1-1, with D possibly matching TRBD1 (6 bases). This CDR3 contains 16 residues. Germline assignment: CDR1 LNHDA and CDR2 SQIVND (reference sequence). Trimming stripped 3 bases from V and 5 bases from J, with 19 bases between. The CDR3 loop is CASSIGGRRGNTEAFF. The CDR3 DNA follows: TGTGCCAGTAGTATCGGGGGCCGAAGGGGGAATACTGAAGCTTTCTTT.

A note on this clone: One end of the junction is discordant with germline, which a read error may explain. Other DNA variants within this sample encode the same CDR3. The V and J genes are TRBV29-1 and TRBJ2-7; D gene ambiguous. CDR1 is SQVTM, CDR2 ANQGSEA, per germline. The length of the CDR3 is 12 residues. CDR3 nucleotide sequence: TGCAGTGTTGAAATCTGGGGATACGAGCAGTACTTC. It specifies CSVEIWGYEQYF.

The CDR3 protein is CASSPSGGYGYTF. The CDR3 region has the DNA TGTGCCAGCAGCCCGTCCGGGGGTTATGGCTACACCTTC. The chain employs TRBV7-3 and TRBJ1-2; tentatively, D is TRBD1 (5 bases). With 5 bases removed from V and 5 bases from J, the gap between germline ends came to 12 bases. From germline, CDR1 is SGHTA and CDR2 FQGTGA. The CDR3 has 13 amino acids.

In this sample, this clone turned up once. In nucleotides, the CDR3 is TGTGCCAGCAAATTGACAGGGGGCTCCTACGAGCAGTACTTC. Protein: CASKLTGGSYEQYF. The chain couples TRBV6-1 to TRBJ2-7; 9 bases map to TRBD1. This CDR3 region has 14 residues. J gave up 0 bases and V 7 bases, and 4 bases lay outside the gene matches. Per the germline V gene, CDR1 is MNHNS and CDR2 is SASEGT.

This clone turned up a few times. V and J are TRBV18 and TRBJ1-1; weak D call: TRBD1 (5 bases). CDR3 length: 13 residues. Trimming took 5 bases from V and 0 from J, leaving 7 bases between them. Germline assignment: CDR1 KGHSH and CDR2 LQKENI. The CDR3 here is CASSWDVNTEAFF. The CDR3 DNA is TGTGCCAGCTCATGGGACGTGAACACTGAAGCTTTCTTT.

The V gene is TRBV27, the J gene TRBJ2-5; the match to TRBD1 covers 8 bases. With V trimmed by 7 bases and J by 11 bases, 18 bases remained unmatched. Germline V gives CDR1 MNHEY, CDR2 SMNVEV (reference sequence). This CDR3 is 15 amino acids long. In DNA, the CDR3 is TGTGCCAGCATCCTCCGACAGGGGCCTCGTTGGGAGCAGTACTTC. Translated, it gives CASILRQGPRWEQYF.

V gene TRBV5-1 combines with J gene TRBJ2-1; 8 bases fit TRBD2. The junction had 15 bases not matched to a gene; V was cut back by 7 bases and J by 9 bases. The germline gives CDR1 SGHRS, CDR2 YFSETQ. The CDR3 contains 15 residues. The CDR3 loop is CASPPKAGESSEQFF. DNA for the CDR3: TGCGCCAGCCCCCCGAAAGCGGGAGAGAGTAGTGAGCAGTTCTTC.

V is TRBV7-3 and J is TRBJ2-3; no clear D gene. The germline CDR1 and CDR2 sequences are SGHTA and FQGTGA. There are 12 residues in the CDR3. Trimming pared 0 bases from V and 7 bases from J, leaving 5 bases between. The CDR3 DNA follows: TGTGCCAGCAGCTTAACCCGGAATACGCAGTATTTT. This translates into CASSLTRNTQYF.

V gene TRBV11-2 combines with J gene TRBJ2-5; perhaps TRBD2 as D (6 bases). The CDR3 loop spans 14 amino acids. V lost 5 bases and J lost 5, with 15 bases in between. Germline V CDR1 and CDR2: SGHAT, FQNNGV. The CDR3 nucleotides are TGTGCCAGCAGCACAATAGGGAGGTGGGAGACCCAGTACTTC. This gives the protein CASSTIGRWETQYF.

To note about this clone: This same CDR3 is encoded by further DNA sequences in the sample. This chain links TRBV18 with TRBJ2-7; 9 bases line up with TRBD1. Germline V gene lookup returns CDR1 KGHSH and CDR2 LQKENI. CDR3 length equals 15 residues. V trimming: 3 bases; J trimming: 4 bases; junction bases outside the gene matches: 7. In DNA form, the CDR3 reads TGTGCCAGCTCACCCGGAACAGGGGGCGCTTACGAGCAGTACTTC. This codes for CASSPGTGGAYEQYF.

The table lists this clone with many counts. Here the CDR3 DNA reads TGTGCCAGCTCCCCGAGCAACTGGTCCTACGAGCAGTACTTC. Its translation: CASSPSNWSYEQYF. The rearrangement joins TRBV28 to TRBJ2-7; D not certain. CDR3 size: 14 residues. Germline V gives CDR1 MDHEN, CDR2 SYDVKM. With 8 bases removed from V and 1 base from J, the gap between germline ends came to 15 bases.

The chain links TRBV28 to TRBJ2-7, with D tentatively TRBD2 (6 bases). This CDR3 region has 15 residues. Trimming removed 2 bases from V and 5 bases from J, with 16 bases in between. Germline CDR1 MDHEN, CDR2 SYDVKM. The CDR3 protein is CASSLLGGVPNEQYF. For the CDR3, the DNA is TGTGCCAGCAGTTTACTGGGGGGTGTTCCCAACGAGCAGTACTTC.